The 7 T cell receptor beta chains below come from one sample, sequenced in a study of blood T cell repertoires in COVID-19. Sequencing was performed with immunoSEQ multiplex PCR; in TCRdb, only in-frame clones are kept and a portion is missing. Here the sample spans over 120,000 clones, 80% to 90% being singletons. The sample was PBMCs or T cells enriched from blood (not recorded which). These receptors were taken from a man in his sixties who had recovered from COVID-19.

The gene calls are TRBV5-1 and TRBJ2-7, with 10 bases matching TRBD1. The CDR3 sequence is 14 residues long. V lost 2 bases and J lost 6; bases outside the gene matches: 5. Germline CDR1 reads SGHRS; CDR2 reads YFSETQ. For the CDR3, the DNA is TGCGCCAGCAGCTTCGGGACAGGGGATACCGAGCAGTACTTC. Translated: CASSFGTGDTEQYF.

V gene TRBV18 combines with J gene TRBJ1-1; TRBD1 is a possible D gene (6 bases). Germline assignment: CDR1 KGHSH and CDR2 LQKENI. Deletions cut 5 bases from V and 4 bases from J, with 11 bases between. This CDR3 is 13 amino acids long. The CDR3 region is CASSSGQTTEAFF. In DNA, the CDR3 is TGTGCCAGCTCATCCGGACAGACCACTGAAGCTTTCTTT.

The chain recombines TRBV5-5 with TRBJ2-5, with 8 bases that match TRBD1. This CDR3 comprises 17 residues. Germline V gene data show CDR1 as SGHKS and CDR2 as YYEKEE (reference sequence). V lost 6 bases to trimming and J lost 5 bases; unmatched junction nucleotides: 18. The CDR3 bases are TGTGCCAGCATCCTTTCAGGGGGCGCAGGAAAGTTCGAGACCCAGTACTTC. Translation gives CASILSGGAGKFETQYF.

The gene calls are TRBV11-1 and TRBJ2-5; a possible D gene is TRBD1 (5 bases). The CDR3 contains 15 residues. V lost 5 bases and J lost 2, with 15 bases in between. The germline V gene has CDR1 SGHAT and CDR2 FQDESV (reference sequence). The CDR3 sequence: CASSAPTAAQETQYF. The CDR3 nucleotides are TGTGCCAGCAGCGCTCCGACAGCAGCTCAAGAGACCCAGTACTTC.

The V gene is TRBV7-2, the J gene TRBJ2-5; D is unresolved. Deletions cut 1 base from V and 7 bases from J, with 7 bases between. The CDR3 runs to 12 residues. Germline CDR1 SGHTA, CDR2 FQGNSA. The CDR3 DNA is TGTGCCAGCAGCTTAGATTCGGTGACCCAGTACTTC. Its protein is CASSLDSVTQYF.

This clone has a single count. V is TRBV15 and J is TRBJ2-7; a weak D match, TRBD1 (6 bases). Per the germline V gene, CDR1 is LNHNV and CDR2 is YYDKDF (reference sequence). Trimming shortened V by 6 bases and J by 5 bases, and 17 bases separated the two germline ends. CDR3 length: 14 amino acids. This chain's CDR3 is CATRRNRDTHEQYF. The CDR3, as DNA: TGTGCCACCAGGCGCAACCGGGACACCCACGAGCAGTACTTC.

This clone was seen a single time. The CDR3 reads CASRRIARISYEQYF. DNA of the CDR3: TGTGCCAGCAGGAGGATTGCGCGAATCTCCTACGAGCAGTACTTC. The rearrangement uses TRBV11-2 and TRBJ2-7; D is uncertain. The germline V and J ends were trimmed by 6 bases and 0 bases, with 15 bases remaining between them. This CDR3 comprises 15 residues. Looked up from germline, CDR1 is SGHAT and CDR2 is FQNNGV.